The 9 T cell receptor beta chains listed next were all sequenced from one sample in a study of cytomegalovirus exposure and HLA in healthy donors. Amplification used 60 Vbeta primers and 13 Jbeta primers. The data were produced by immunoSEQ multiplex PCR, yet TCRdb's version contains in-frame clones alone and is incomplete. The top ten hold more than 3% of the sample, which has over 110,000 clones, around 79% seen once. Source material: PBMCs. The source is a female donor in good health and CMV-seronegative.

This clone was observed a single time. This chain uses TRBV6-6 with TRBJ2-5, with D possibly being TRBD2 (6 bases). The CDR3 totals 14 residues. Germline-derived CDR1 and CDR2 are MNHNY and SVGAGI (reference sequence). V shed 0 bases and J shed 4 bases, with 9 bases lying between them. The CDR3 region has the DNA TGTGCCAGCAGTTACTCGGGACTCGGAGAGACCCAGTACTTC. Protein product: CASSYSGLGETQYF.

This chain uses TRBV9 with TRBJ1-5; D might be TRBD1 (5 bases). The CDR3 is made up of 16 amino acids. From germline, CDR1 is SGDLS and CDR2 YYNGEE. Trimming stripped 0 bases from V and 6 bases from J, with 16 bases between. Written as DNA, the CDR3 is TGTGCCAGCAGCGTAGGGGATGGGGGGATCGCTCAGCCCCAGCATTTT. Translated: CASSVGDGGIAQPQHF.

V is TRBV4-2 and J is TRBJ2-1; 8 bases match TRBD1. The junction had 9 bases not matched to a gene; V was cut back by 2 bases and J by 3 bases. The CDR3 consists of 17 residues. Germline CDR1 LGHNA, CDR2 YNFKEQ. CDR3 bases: TGTGCCAGCAGCCAAAGCGAGGCAGGGGGCCTCTACAATGAGCAGTTCTTC. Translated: CASSQSEAGGLYNEQFF.

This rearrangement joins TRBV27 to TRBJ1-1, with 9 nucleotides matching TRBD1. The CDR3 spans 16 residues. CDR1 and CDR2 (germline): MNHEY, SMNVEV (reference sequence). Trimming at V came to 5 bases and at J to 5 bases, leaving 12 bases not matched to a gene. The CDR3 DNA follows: TGTGCCAGCAGTCCATGGATCGGGACAGGGATAACTGAAGCTTTCTTT. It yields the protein CASSPWIGTGITEAFF.

The DNA of the CDR3 is TGTGCCACCAGCAGAGATCGGCTAGCGGGGACGGTCTACAATGAGCAGTTCTTC. This encodes CATSRDRLAGTVYNEQFF. The chain carries TRBV15 and TRBJ2-1, with TRBD2 identical over 9 bases. The J segment lost 3 bases and the V segment lost 0 bases, leaving 9 bases of the junction unmatched. The V gene's germline CDR1 is LNHNV and CDR2 YYDKDF (reference sequence). This CDR3 contains 18 residues.

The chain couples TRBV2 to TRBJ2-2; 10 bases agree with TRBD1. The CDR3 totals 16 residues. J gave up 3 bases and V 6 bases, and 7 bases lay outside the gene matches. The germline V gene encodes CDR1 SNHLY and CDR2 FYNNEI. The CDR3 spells CASRLDGTGDTGELFF. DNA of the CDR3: TGTGCCAGCAGACTTGACGGGACAGGGGACACCGGGGAGCTGTTTTTT.

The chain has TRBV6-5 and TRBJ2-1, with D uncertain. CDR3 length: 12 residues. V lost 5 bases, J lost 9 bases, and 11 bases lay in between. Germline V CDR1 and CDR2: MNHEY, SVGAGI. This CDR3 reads CASSTPSREQFF. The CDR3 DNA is TGTGCCAGCAGTACCCCTAGTCGTGAGCAGTTCTTC.

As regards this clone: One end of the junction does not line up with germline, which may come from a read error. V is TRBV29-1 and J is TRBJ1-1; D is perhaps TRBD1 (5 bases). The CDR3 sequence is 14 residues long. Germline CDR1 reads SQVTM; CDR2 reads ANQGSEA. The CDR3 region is CSVVGQEKGNTGVF. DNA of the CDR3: TGCAGCGTTGTCGGGCAAGAGAAAGGTAATACGGGGGTTTTT.

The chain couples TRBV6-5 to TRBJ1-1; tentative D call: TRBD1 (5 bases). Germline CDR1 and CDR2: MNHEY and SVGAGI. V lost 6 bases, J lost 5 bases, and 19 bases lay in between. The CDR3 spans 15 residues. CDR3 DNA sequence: TGTGCCAGCAGGGGTTTGACAGCCCCGAGTACTGAAGCTTTCTTT. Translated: CASRGLTAPSTEAFF.